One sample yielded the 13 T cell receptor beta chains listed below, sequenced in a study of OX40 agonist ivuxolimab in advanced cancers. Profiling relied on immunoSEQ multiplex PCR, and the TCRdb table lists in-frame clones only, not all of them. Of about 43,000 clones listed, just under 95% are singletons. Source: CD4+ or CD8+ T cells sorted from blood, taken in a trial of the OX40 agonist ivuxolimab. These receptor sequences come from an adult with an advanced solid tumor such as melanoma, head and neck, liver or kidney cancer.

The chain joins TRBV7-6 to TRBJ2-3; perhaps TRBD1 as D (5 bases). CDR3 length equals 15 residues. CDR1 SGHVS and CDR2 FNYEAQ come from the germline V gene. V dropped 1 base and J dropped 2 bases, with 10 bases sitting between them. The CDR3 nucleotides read TGTGCCAGCAGCTTAGACGTGGGGCTCACAGATACGCAGTATTTT. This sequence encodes CASSLDVGLTDTQYF.

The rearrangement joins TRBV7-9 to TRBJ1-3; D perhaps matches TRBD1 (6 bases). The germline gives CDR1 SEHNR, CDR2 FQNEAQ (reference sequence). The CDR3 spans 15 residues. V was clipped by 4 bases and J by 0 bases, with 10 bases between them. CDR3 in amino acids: CASSSPGDSGNTIYF. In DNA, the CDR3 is TGTGCCAGCAGCTCCCCAGGGGACTCTGGAAACACCATATATTTT.

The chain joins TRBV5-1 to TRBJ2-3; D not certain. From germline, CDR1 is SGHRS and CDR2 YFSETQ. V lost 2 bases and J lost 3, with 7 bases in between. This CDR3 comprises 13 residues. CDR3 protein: CASSFGTTDTQYF. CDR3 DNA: TGCGCCAGCAGCTTCGGCACAACAGATACGCAGTATTTT.

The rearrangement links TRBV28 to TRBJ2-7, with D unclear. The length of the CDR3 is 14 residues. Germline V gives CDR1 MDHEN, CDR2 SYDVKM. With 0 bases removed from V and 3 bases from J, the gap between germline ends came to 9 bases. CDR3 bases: TGTGCCAGCAGTTTATGGCAGAGTAACTACGAGCAGTACTTC. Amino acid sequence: CASSLWQSNYEQYF.

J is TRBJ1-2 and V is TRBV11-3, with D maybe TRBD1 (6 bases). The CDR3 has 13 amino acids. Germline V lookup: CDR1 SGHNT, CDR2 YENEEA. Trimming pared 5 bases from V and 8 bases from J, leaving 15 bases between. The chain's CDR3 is CASSPGTLPGYTF. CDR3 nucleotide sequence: TGTGCCAGCAGCCCCGGGACACTCCCCGGCTACACCTTC.

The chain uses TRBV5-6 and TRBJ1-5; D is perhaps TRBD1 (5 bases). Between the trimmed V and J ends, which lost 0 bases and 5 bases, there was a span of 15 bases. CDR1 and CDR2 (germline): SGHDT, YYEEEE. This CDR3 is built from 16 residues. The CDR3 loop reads CASSLGAREGDQPQHF. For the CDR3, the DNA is TGTGCCAGCAGCTTGGGGGCCAGGGAAGGAGATCAGCCCCAGCATTTT. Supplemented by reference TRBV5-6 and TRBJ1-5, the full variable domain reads DAGVTQSPTHLIKTRGQQVTLRCSPKSGHDTVSWYQQALGQGPQFIFQYYEEEERQRGNFPDRFSGHQFPNYSSELNVNALLLGDSALYLCASSLGAREGDQPQHFGDGTRLSIL.

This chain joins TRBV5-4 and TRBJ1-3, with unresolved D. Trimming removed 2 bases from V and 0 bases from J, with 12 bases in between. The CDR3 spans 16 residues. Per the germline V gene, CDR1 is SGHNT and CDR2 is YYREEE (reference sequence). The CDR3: CASSFGGPISGNTIYF. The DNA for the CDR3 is TGTGCCAGCAGCTTCGGCGGACCGATCTCTGGAAACACCATATATTTT.

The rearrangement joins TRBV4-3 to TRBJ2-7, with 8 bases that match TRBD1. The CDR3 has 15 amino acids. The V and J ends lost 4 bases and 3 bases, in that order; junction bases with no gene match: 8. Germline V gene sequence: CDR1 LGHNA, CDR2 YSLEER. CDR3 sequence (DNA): TGCGCCAGCAGCCCCAGGGGGCGAGTGGGCTACGAGCAGTACTTC. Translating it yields CASSPRGRVGYEQYF.

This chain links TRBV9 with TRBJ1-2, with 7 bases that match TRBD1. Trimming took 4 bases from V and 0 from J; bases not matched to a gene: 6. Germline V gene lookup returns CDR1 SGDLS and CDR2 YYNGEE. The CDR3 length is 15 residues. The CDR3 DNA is TGTGCCAGCAGCTCTTGGGACAGCCCTAACTATGGCTACACCTTC. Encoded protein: CASSSWDSPNYGYTF. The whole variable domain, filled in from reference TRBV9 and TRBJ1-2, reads DSGVTQTPKHLITATGQRVTLRCSPRSGDLSVYWYQQSLDQGLQFLIQYYNGEERAKGNILERFSAQQFPDLHSELNLSSLELGDSALYFCASSSWDSPNYGYTFGSGTRLTVV.

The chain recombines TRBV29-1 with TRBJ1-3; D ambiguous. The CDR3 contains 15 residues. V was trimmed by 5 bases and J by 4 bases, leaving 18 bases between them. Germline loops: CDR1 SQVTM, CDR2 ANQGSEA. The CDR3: CSVLSERGNGNTIYF. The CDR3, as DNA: TGCAGCGTTTTATCCGAAAGAGGGAACGGAAACACCATATATTTT.

CDR3 coding DNA: TGTGCCAGCAGCTCCGTGGGGGACTACTCCTACGAGCAGTACTTC. This codes for CASSSVGDYSYEQYF. The chain employs TRBV11-2 and TRBJ2-7; the match to TRBD2 covers 7 bases. The V and J ends lost 4 bases and 0 bases, in that order; junction bases with no gene match: 6. Germline V CDR1 and CDR2: SGHAT, FQNNGV. This CDR3 has 15 residues. Combining the CDR3 with reference TRBV11-2 and TRBJ2-7 gives the whole variable domain EAGVAQSPRYKIIEKRQSVAFWCNPISGHATLYWYQQILGQGPKLLIQFQNNGVVDDSQLPKDRFSAERLKGVDSTLKIQPAKLEDSAVYLCASSSVGDYSYEQYFGPGTRLTVT.

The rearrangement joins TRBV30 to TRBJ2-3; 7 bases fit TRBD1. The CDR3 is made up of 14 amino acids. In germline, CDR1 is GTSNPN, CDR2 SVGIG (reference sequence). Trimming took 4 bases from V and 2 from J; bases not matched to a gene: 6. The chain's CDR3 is CAWTRQGPTDTQYF. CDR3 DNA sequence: TGTGCCTGGACTAGACAGGGCCCCACAGATACGCAGTATTTT.

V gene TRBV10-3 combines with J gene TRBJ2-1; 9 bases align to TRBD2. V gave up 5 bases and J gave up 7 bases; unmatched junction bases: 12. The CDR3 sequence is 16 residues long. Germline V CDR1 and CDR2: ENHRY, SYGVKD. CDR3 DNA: TGTGCCATCAGTCCTACCAGTAGCGGGAGCCGAAATGAGCAGTTCTTC. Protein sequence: CAISPTSSGSRNEQFF.